This T cell receptor beta chain stems from a study of blood T cell repertoires in COVID-19. In the study overall: Acute-phase and convalescent COVID-19 samples originated in the United States, Italy and Spain. Sample material is recorded as cDNA or gDNA derived from T cells, B-cell-depleted T cells, or PBMCs.

Per the original data handling: Quantification of nucleated cells was approximated via reference gene primer amplification. Assay used: immunoSEQ multiplex PCR; TCRdb lists only in-frame clones, some missing. V, J and clone size derive from that table, while D and trimming were established from the DNA sequence. The repertoire holds 250,000 to 300,000 clones, with roughly 90% as singletons. Germline V CDR1 and CDR2: SGHVS, FQNEAQ. V was clipped by 5 bases and J by 2 bases; unmatched bases: 27. The CDR3 is 23 residues long. The sequencing sample was made of peripheral blood. The rearrangement joins TRBV7-8 to TRBJ1-4; TRBD1 matches 9 bases. The TCR sequence derives from a woman aged 25-40 years with active or convalescent COVID-19. This chain's CDR3 is CASSPLVGDRETRQSGTNEKLFF. The CDR3 coding sequence is TGTGCCAGCAGCCCGCTGGTAGGGGACAGGGAGACCCGGCAGAGTGGTACTAATGAAAAACTGTTTTTT.